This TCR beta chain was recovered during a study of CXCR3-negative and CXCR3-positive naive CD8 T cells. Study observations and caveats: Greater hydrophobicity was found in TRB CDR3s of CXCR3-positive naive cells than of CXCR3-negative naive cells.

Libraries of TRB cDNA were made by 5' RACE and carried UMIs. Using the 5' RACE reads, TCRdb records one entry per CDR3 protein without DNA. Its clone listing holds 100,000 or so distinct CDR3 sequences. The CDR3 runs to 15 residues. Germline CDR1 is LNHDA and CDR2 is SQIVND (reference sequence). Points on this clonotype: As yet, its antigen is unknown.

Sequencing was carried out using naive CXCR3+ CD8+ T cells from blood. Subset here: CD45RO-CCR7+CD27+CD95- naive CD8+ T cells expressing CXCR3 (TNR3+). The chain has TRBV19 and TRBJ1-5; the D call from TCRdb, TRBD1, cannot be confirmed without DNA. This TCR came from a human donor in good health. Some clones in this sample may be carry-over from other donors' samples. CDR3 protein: CASSPGQGAYQPQHF.